The text below deals with one T cell receptor beta chain. Its cognate antigen is unknown. In making TCR beta libraries, quantitative 5'-RACE with molecular barcodes was used. TCRdb ran MiXCR on the 5' RACE reads and lists one entry per CDR3 protein. The table has approximately 300,000 distinct CDR3 sequences, 15% to 20% seen once; the top ten hold 7.8%. The data were obtained in a study of CD8 T cells in ankylosing spondylitis. Study results and caveats: Disease-linked clones proved CD8+ and comparatively uncommon in peripheral blood. The authors reported significant enrichment of disease-linked clones in matched ankylosing spondylitis synovial fluid. Both synovial fluid and blood in reactive arthritis had previously been reported to carry some motif variants.

There are 15 residues in the CDR3. V lost 3 bases and J lost 5; bases outside the gene matches: 5. The rearrangement links TRBV12-3 or TRBV12-4 to TRBJ2-1, with TRBD2 matching 9 bases. Sequenced input: blood, either unsorted or a sorted T cell fraction (not recorded which). The receptor's source is a male donor with ankylosing spondylitis or in good health (not recorded which). CDR3 residues: CASSFLAGADNEQFF. CDR3 bases: TGTGCCAGCAGTTTTTTAGCGGGGGCCGACAATGAGCAGTTCTTC.